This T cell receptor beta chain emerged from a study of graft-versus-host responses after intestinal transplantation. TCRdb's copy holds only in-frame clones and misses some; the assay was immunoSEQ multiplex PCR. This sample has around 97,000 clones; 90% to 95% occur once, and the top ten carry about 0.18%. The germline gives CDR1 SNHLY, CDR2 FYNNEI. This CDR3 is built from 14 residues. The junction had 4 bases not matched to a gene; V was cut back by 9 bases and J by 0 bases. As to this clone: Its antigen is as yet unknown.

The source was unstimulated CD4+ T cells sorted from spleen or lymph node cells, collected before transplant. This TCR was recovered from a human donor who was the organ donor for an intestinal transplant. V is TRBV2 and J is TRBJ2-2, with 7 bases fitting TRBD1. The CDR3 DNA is TGTGCCAGTCAGGGACAGCCGAACACCGGGGAGCTGTTTTTT. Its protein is CASQGQPNTGELFF. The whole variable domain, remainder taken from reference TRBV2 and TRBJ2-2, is EPEVTQTPSHQVTQMGQEVILRCVPISNHLYFYWYRQILGQKVEFLVSFYNNEISEKSEIFDDQFSVERPDGSNFTLKIRSTKLEDSAMYFCASQGQPNTGELFFGEGSRLTVL.